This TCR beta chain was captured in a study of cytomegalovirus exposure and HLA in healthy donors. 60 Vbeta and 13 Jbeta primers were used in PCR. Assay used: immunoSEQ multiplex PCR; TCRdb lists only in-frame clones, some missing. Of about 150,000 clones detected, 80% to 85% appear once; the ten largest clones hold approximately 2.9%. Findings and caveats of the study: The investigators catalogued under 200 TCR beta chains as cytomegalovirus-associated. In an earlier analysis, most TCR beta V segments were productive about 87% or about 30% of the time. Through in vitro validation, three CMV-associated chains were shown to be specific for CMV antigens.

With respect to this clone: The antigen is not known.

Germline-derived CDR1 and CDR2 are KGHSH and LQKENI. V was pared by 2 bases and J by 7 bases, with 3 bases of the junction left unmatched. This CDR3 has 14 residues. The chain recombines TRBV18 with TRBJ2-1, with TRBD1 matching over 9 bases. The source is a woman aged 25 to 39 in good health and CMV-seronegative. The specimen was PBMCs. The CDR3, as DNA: TGTGCCAGCTCACCAAACAGGGGGCAAAATGAGCAGTTCTTC. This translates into CASSPNRGQNEQFF.